These T cell receptor beta chains were read from a single sample in a study of long-term antiretroviral therapy in people with HIV. This table comes from immunoSEQ multiplex PCR, and its TCRdb copy is limited to in-frame clones, with some not included. The repertoire holds under 25,000 clones, with less than 85% as singletons. Specimen: unsorted PBMCs, collected 0.2 years after starting antiretroviral therapy. The receptors were sampled from a woman in her 40s with HIV. Both conserved end residues are part of each CDR3. Fields, in order: V gene, D gene, J gene, CDR3 protein, CDR3 DNA. D genes are given only for firm matches.

>TRBV2|-|TRBJ2-7
CASSDAYIYEQYF
TGTGCCAGCAGTGACGCGTATATCTACGAGCAGTACTTC
>TRBV2|TRBD2|TRBJ2-2
CASKGWREADTGELFF
TGTGCCAGCAAAGGGTGGCGGGAGGCCGACACCGGGGAGCTGTTTTTT
>TRBV30|-|TRBJ1-1
CAWRDLQGNTEAFF
TGTGCCTGGAGAGATCTACAGGGGAACACTGAAGCTTTCTTT
>TRBV11-3|-|TRBJ2-3
CASSFSALDTQYF
TGTGCCAGCAGCTTCTCGGCCCTCGATACGCAGTATTTT
>TRBV30|-|TRBJ2-2
CAWQGFSDTGELFF
TGTGCCTGGCAGGGGTTTTCGGACACCGGGGAGCTGTTTTTT
>TRBV5-1|-|TRBJ2-5
CASSLRRANRKETQYF
TGCGCCAGCAGCTTGAGGCGGGCCAACCGAAAAGAGACCCAGTACTTC
>TRBV19|-|TRBJ1-2
CASRAQGGPYGYTF
TGTGCCAGTAGGGCCCAGGGAGGGCCTTATGGCTACACCTTC
>TRBV6-1|-|TRBJ2-5
CASSFDWTAKETQYF
TGTGCCAGCAGCTTCGACTGGACGGCTAAAGAGACCCAGTACTTC
>TRBV19|-|TRBJ2-5
CASSILAGEETQYF
TGTGCCAGTAGTATTCTGGCAGGGGAGGAGACCCAGTACTTC
>TRBV4-1|-|TRBJ2-7
CASSQVRGTYEQYF
TGCGCCAGCAGCCAAGTTCGGGGGACCTACGAGCAGTACTTC
>TRBV19|TRBD1|TRBJ1-5
CASGGTGNQPQHF
TGTGCCAGTGGGGGGACAGGAAATCAGCCCCAGCATTTT